A selection of T cell receptor beta chains follows, all from one sample in a study of T cells in Graves' hyperthyroidism and ophthalmopathy. TCRdb recomputed calls from the multiplex PCR reads with MiXCR, one row per CDR3 protein. The table shows 450,000 to 600,000 distinct CDR3 sequences, with about 20% occurring only once. The sequencing sample was made of blood. These receptors all come from a man aged 40-50 years with Graves' ophthalmopathy. Each CDR3 is given with its conserved first and last residue. Each record gives: V gene, J gene, clone size, D gene, CDR3 protein, CDR3 DNA. D genes are given only for firm matches. A row's size may be missing; if present it is once, few, many or a size class.

V gene: TRBV2; J gene: TRBJ1-2; clone size: few; D gene: TRBD1; CDR3 protein: CASSWDREDGYTF; CDR3 DNA: TGTGCCAGCAGTTGGGACAGGGAGGATGGCTACACCTTC
V gene: TRBV7-9; J gene: TRBJ1-1; clone size: few; D gene: .; CDR3 protein: CASSKLGDTEAFF; CDR3 DNA: TGTGCCAGCAGTAAGTTAGGGGACACTGAAGCTTTCTTT
V gene: TRBV4-2; J gene: TRBJ2-1; clone size: .; D gene: .; CDR3 protein: CATYKGRPVYEQFF; CDR3 DNA: TGTGCCACTTATAAGGGACGGCCTGTCTATGAGCAGTTCTTC
V gene: TRBV13; J gene: TRBJ1-5; clone size: many; D gene: .; CDR3 protein: CASSAGPQPQHF; CDR3 DNA: TGTGCCAGCAGTGCGGGGCCTCAGCCCCAGCATTTT
V gene: TRBV5-1; J gene: TRBJ2-3; clone size: many; D gene: TRBD1; CDR3 protein: CASSLLTTGVGDTQYF; CDR3 DNA: TGCGCCAGCAGCTTGTTGACCACAGGGGTGGGAGATACGCAGTATTTT
V gene: TRBV6-2/TRBV6-3; J gene: TRBJ2-7; clone size: few; D gene: .; CDR3 protein: CASSYPWVRTSSYEQYF; CDR3 DNA: TGTGCCAGCAGTTACCCGTGGGTCCGAACCAGCTCCTACGAGCAGTACTTC
V gene: TRBV28; J gene: TRBJ1-1; clone size: .; D gene: .; CDR3 protein: CASSFQGLSEAFF; CDR3 DNA: TGTGCCAGCAGTTTCCAGGGCTTGAGTGAAGCTTTCTTT
V gene: TRBV12-3/TRBV12-4; J gene: TRBJ2-1; clone size: .; D gene: .; CDR3 protein: CASALGYEQFF; CDR3 DNA: TGTGCCAGCGCCCTAGGGTATGAGCAGTTCTTC
V gene: TRBV7-9; J gene: TRBJ2-5; clone size: few; D gene: .; CDR3 protein: CASSPRTAVLQETQYF; CDR3 DNA: TGTGCCAGCAGCCCCCGGACTGCAGTTTTACAAGAGACCCAGTACTTC
V gene: TRBV6-1; J gene: TRBJ1-5; clone size: few; D gene: TRBD1; CDR3 protein: CASSEIDRGYQPQHF; CDR3 DNA: TGTGCCAGCAGTGAAATCGACAGGGGGTATCAGCCCCAGCATTTT
V gene: TRBV6-1; J gene: TRBJ2-7; clone size: .; D gene: .; CDR3 protein: CASSSSHRGRPAYEQYF; CDR3 DNA: TGTGCCAGCAGTTCTTCCCACCGGGGGCGGCCGGCCTACGAGCAGTACTTC
V gene: TRBV20-1; J gene: TRBJ2-5; clone size: few; D gene: .; CDR3 protein: CSARVLTGGVAETQYF; CDR3 DNA: TGCAGTGCTAGAGTTCTCACCGGAGGGGTTGCCGAGACCCAGTACTTC
V gene: TRBV28; J gene: TRBJ1-5; clone size: .; D gene: .; CDR3 protein: CASSMTGVGQPQHF; CDR3 DNA: TGTGCCAGCAGTATGACGGGAGTGGGCCAGCCCCAGCATTTT
V gene: TRBV6-5; J gene: TRBJ2-4; clone size: few; D gene: .; CDR3 protein: CASSYGRTKNIQYF; CDR3 DNA: TGTGCCAGCAGTTACGGGAGGACCAAAAACATTCAGTACTTC
V gene: TRBV6-1; J gene: TRBJ2-1; clone size: .; D gene: TRBD1; CDR3 protein: CASSERQGQYNEQFF; CDR3 DNA: TGTGCCAGCAGTGAGAGACAGGGCCAATACAATGAGCAGTTCTTC
V gene: TRBV3-1; J gene: TRBJ2-1; clone size: .; D gene: .; CDR3 protein: CASSQDYGNNEQFF; CDR3 DNA: TGTGCCAGCAGCCAAGATTATGGGAACAATGAGCAGTTCTTC
V gene: TRBV5-1; J gene: TRBJ1-1; clone size: many; D gene: .; CDR3 protein: CASSLDGVMNTEAFF; CDR3 DNA: TGCGCCAGCAGCTTGGACGGAGTAATGAACACTGAAGCTTTCTTT
V gene: TRBV20-1; J gene: TRBJ1-5; clone size: many; D gene: .; CDR3 protein: CSAVRGVNQPQHF; CDR3 DNA: TGCAGTGCTGTACGAGGCGTCAATCAGCCCCAGCATTTT
V gene: TRBV28; J gene: TRBJ2-7; clone size: many; D gene: .; CDR3 protein: CASSTRGWSYEQYF; CDR3 DNA: TGTGCCAGCAGTACCAGGGGTTGGTCCTACGAGCAGTACTTC
V gene: TRBV3-1; J gene: TRBJ1-2; clone size: few; D gene: .; CDR3 protein: CASSQAGQNYGYTF; CDR3 DNA: TGTGCCAGCAGCCAAGCCGGACAGAACTATGGCTACACCTTC
V gene: TRBV20-1; J gene: TRBJ2-7; clone size: .; D gene: TRBD2; CDR3 protein: CRAAPGTSGKPYEQYF; CDR3 DNA: TGCAGGGCTGCCCCTGGGACTAGCGGGAAACCCTACGAGCAGTACTTC
V gene: TRBV3-1; J gene: TRBJ2-7; clone size: .; D gene: .; CDR3 protein: CASSQVGRPSSYEQYF; CDR3 DNA: TGTGCCAGCAGCCAAGTCGGACGGCCGAGCTCCTACGAGCAGTACTTC
V gene: TRBV30; J gene: TRBJ1-1; clone size: many; D gene: .; CDR3 protein: CAWSRASQTEAFF; CDR3 DNA: TGTGCCTGGAGTCGGGCAAGTCAAACTGAAGCTTTCTTT
V gene: TRBV5-1; J gene: TRBJ2-5; clone size: .; D gene: .; CDR3 protein: CASKLGSNQETQYF; CDR3 DNA: TGCGCCAGCAAGCTTGGCTCAAACCAAGAGACCCAGTACTTC
V gene: TRBV18; J gene: TRBJ2-2; clone size: many; D gene: .; CDR3 protein: CASSRQANTGELFF; CDR3 DNA: TGTGCCAGCTCAAGACAGGCAAACACCGGGGAGCTGTTTTTT
V gene: TRBV6-6; J gene: TRBJ1-6; clone size: .; D gene: .; CDR3 protein: CASSYFSLLYNSPLHF; CDR3 DNA: TGTGCCAGCAGTTACTTTTCCCTCCTCTATAATTCACCCCTCCACTTT
V gene: TRBV12-5; J gene: TRBJ2-2; clone size: .; D gene: .; CDR3 protein: CASGLDGWGASNTGELFF; CDR3 DNA: TGTGCTAGTGGTTTGGACGGGTGGGGGGCCTCGAACACCGGGGAGCTGTTTTTT
V gene: TRBV6-2/TRBV6-3; J gene: TRBJ2-5; clone size: .; D gene: .; CDR3 protein: CASGWGGQETQYF; CDR3 DNA: TGTGCCAGCGGATGGGGCGGGCAAGAGACCCAGTACTTC
V gene: TRBV3-1; J gene: TRBJ2-3; clone size: many; D gene: .; CDR3 protein: CASSPWRRGSTDTQYF; CDR3 DNA: TGTGCCAGCAGCCCCTGGAGGCGGGGATCCACAGATACGCAGTATTTT
V gene: TRBV28; J gene: TRBJ2-7; clone size: many; D gene: TRBD2; CDR3 protein: CASSLRASGSSEQYF; CDR3 DNA: TGTGCCAGCAGTTTAAGGGCTAGCGGGAGCAGCGAGCAGTACTTC
V gene: TRBV5-1; J gene: TRBJ2-6; clone size: many; D gene: TRBD1; CDR3 protein: CASTRDSGPGANVLTF; CDR3 DNA: TGCGCCAGCACCCGGGACAGTGGACCTGGGGCCAACGTCCTGACTTTC
V gene: TRBV29-1; J gene: TRBJ2-7; clone size: .; D gene: TRBD2; CDR3 protein: CSVVGRGVAGAYEQYF; CDR3 DNA: TGCAGCGTGGTGGGCAGGGGGGTAGCGGGGGCCTACGAGCAGTACTTC
V gene: TRBV5-1; J gene: TRBJ2-1; clone size: .; D gene: .; CDR3 protein: CASSFNLFYNEQFF; CDR3 DNA: TGCGCCAGCAGCTTTAACTTATTCTACAATGAGCAGTTCTTC
V gene: TRBV20-1; J gene: TRBJ2-6; clone size: .; D gene: TRBD1; CDR3 protein: CSARDLLGQGASGANVLTF; CDR3 DNA: TGCAGTGCTAGAGACCTTCTCGGGCAGGGGGCTTCTGGGGCCAACGTCCTGACTTTC
V gene: TRBV5-8; J gene: TRBJ2-3; clone size: .; D gene: TRBD2; CDR3 protein: CASSLGTSGYTDTQYF; CDR3 DNA: TGTGCCAGCAGCTTGGGGACTAGCGGTTACACAGATACGCAGTATTTT
V gene: TRBV28; J gene: TRBJ1-2; clone size: many; D gene: .; CDR3 protein: CASSPSGRGWNYGYTF; CDR3 DNA: TGTGCCAGCAGTCCCTCGGGGAGAGGGTGGAACTATGGCTACACCTTC
V gene: TRBV6-2/TRBV6-3; J gene: TRBJ1-1; clone size: .; D gene: .; CDR3 protein: CASSYWEDRTEAFF; CDR3 DNA: TGTGCCAGCAGTTACTGGGAGGATAGGACTGAAGCTTTCTTT
V gene: TRBV5-1; J gene: TRBJ2-7; clone size: many; D gene: TRBD2; CDR3 protein: CASSLVSGRPYEQYF; CDR3 DNA: TGCGCCAGCAGCTTGGTTAGCGGGCGGCCCTACGAGCAGTACTTC
V gene: TRBV7-9; J gene: TRBJ1-4; clone size: few; D gene: .; CDR3 protein: CASSLGREKLFF; CDR3 DNA: TGTGCCAGCAGTCTGGGGCGGGAAAAACTGTTTTTT
V gene: TRBV28; J gene: TRBJ2-3; clone size: .; D gene: TRBD2; CDR3 protein: CASSPQGGGSTDTQYF; CDR3 DNA: TGTGCCAGCAGCCCCCAGGGCGGGGGGAGCACAGATACGCAGTATTTT
V gene: TRBV28; J gene: TRBJ2-2; clone size: few; D gene: .; CDR3 protein: CASSLRVGLANTGELFF; CDR3 DNA: TGTGCCAGCAGTTTAAGAGTCGGACTGGCGAACACCGGGGAGCTGTTTTTT
V gene: TRBV5-1; J gene: TRBJ2-2; clone size: few; D gene: .; CDR3 protein: CASSLKEAGELFF; CDR3 DNA: TGCGCCAGCAGCTTGAAGGAGGCCGGGGAGCTGTTTTTT
V gene: TRBV29-1; J gene: TRBJ1-2; clone size: few; D gene: .; CDR3 protein: CSVEGSSGYTF; CDR3 DNA: TGCAGCGTTGAGGGGTCTTCTGGCTACACCTTC
V gene: TRBV7-9; J gene: TRBJ2-1; clone size: many; D gene: .; CDR3 protein: CASSLEGRGQYNEQFF; CDR3 DNA: TGTGCCAGCAGCTTAGAGGGGCGCGGCCAGTACAATGAGCAGTTCTTC
V gene: TRBV5-4; J gene: TRBJ1-2; clone size: .; D gene: TRBD1; CDR3 protein: CASSKGQQQGYTF; CDR3 DNA: TGTGCCAGCAGCAAGGGACAGCAGCAGGGCTACACCTTC
V gene: TRBV6-1; J gene: TRBJ2-6; clone size: few; D gene: TRBD2; CDR3 protein: CASSSFLAEPHPGANVLTF; CDR3 DNA: TGTGCCAGCAGTTCATTTCTAGCGGAGCCTCACCCTGGGGCCAACGTCCTGACTTTC
V gene: TRBV5-8; J gene: TRBJ2-3; clone size: .; D gene: .; CDR3 protein: CASSLAGGFGTDTQYF; CDR3 DNA: TGTGCCAGCAGCTTGGCCGGGGGATTTGGCACAGATACGCAGTATTTT
V gene: TRBV5-4; J gene: TRBJ2-3; clone size: many; D gene: .; CDR3 protein: CASSFRGTDTQYF; CDR3 DNA: TGTGCCAGCAGCTTTCGGGGAACAGATACGCAGTATTTT
V gene: TRBV3-1; J gene: TRBJ1-6; clone size: many; D gene: TRBD1; CDR3 protein: CASSPQTGSNSPLHF; CDR3 DNA: TGTGCCAGCAGCCCCCAGACAGGGTCTAATTCACCCCTCCACTTT
V gene: TRBV7-9; J gene: TRBJ2-1; clone size: many; D gene: TRBD1; CDR3 protein: CASSFRDRVLREPNEQFF; CDR3 DNA: TGTGCCAGCAGCTTCCGGGACAGGGTCTTACGAGAGCCGAATGAGCAGTTCTTC
V gene: TRBV3-1; J gene: TRBJ1-5; clone size: many; D gene: .; CDR3 protein: CASSQGFSDQPQHF; CDR3 DNA: TGTGCCAGCAGCCAAGGGTTCAGCGATCAGCCCCAGCATTTT
V gene: TRBV6-5; J gene: TRBJ1-2; clone size: .; D gene: .; CDR3 protein: CASSYSSDLSAPNYGYTF; CDR3 DNA: TGTGCCAGCAGTTACTCGTCAGATCTCTCAGCGCCTAACTATGGCTACACCTTC
V gene: TRBV7-9; J gene: TRBJ2-1; clone size: many; D gene: TRBD2; CDR3 protein: CASSTSSGLYNEQFF; CDR3 DNA: TGTGCCAGCAGTACCTCTAGCGGGCTCTACAATGAGCAGTTCTTC
V gene: TRBV9; J gene: TRBJ1-5; clone size: few; D gene: .; CDR3 protein: CASSAQENQPQHF; CDR3 DNA: TGTGCCAGCAGCGCACAGGAGAATCAGCCCCAGCATTTT
V gene: TRBV11-2; J gene: TRBJ1-1; clone size: many; D gene: TRBD1; CDR3 protein: CASSFRGTAEAFF; CDR3 DNA: TGTGCCAGCAGCTTCAGAGGGACAGCTGAAGCTTTCTTT
V gene: TRBV2; J gene: TRBJ2-5; clone size: many; D gene: TRBD1; CDR3 protein: CASRKGQQETQYF; CDR3 DNA: TGTGCCAGCAGGAAGGGACAGCAAGAGACCCAGTACTTC
V gene: TRBV19; J gene: TRBJ1-1; clone size: few; D gene: TRBD1; CDR3 protein: CASSIKGANTEAFF; CDR3 DNA: TGTGCCAGTAGTATAAAGGGGGCGAACACTGAAGCTTTCTTT
V gene: TRBV19; J gene: TRBJ1-1; clone size: few; D gene: .; CDR3 protein: CASSIVAVKNTEAFF; CDR3 DNA: TGTGCCAGTAGTATAGTGGCAGTCAAGAACACTGAAGCTTTCTTT
V gene: TRBV20-1; J gene: TRBJ2-1; clone size: .; D gene: TRBD2; CDR3 protein: CSAGLAGQVYNEQFF; CDR3 DNA: TGCAGTGCTGGACTAGCGGGGCAAGTATACAATGAGCAGTTCTTC